This T cell receptor (beta chain) comes out of a study of shared clonotypes between healthy human individuals. Study conclusions and caveats: A few donors held around 5% of naive CD4 clonotypes in common. Incompleteness in sorted-subset sequencing, despite large depth, was shown by rarefaction.

In the case of this clone: Its antigen is as yet unknown.

The data were produced by immunoSEQ multiplex PCR, yet TCRdb's version contains in-frame clones alone and is incomplete. Of about 580,000 clones listed, 95% to 98% are singletons. Naive CD8 populations comprised CD45RO-negative cells positively selected for CCR7, excluding terminally differentiated effector memory CD45RA+ cells. This CDR3 is 16 amino acids long. J gave up 1 base and V 8 bases, and 14 bases lay outside the gene matches. Germline CDR1 is SQVTM and CDR2 is ANQGSEA. Sequencing was carried out using naive CD8+ T cells sorted from blood. The sequence derives from a young man in good health. This chain connects TRBV29-1 to TRBJ2-3; 8 bases are a match to TRBD2. The CDR3 nucleotides read TGCAGCTTCGAGGGACGGGAGGGCCACCGCACAGATACGCAGTATTTT. It yields the protein CSFEGREGHRTDTQYF.